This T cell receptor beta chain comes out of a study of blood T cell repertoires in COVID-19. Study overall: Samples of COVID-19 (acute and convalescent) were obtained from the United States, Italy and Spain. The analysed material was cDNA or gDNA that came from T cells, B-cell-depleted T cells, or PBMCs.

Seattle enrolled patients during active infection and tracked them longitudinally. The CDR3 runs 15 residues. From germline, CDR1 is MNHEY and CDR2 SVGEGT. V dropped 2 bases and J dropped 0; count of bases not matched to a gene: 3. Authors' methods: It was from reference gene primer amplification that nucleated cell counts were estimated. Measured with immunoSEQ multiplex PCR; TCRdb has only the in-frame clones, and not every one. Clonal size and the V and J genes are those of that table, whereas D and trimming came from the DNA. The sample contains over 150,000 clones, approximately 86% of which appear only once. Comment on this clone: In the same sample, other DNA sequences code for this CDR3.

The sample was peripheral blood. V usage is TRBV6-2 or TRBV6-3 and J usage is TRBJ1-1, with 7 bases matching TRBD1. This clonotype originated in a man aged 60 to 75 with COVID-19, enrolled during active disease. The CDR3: CASSYRGLLNTEAFF. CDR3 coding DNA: TGTGCCAGCAGTTACAGGGGGCTCTTGAACACTGAAGCTTTCTTT.